The 17 T cell receptor beta chains below come from one sample, sequenced in a study of shared clonotypes between healthy human individuals. Some clones are missing from TCRdb's copy, which holds only in-frame ones; the method was immunoSEQ multiplex PCR. The sample comprises hundreds of thousands of clones, 73% of which are singletons, and 1.5% to 2% rests with the top ten. The specimen was memory CD4+ T cells sorted from blood. As for subset: CD45RA-negative fraction. The receptors derive from a woman in her 30s in good health.

This clone was observed a handful of times. The chain couples TRBV5-6 to TRBJ2-3; D gene unclear. Germline-derived CDR1 and CDR2 are SGHDT and YYEEEE. V lost 2 bases and J lost 9, with 16 bases in between. This CDR3 comprises 14 residues. The CDR3 here is CASSFGQPGKTQYF. CDR3 DNA: TGTGCCAGCAGCTTTGGGCAGCCCGGTAAGACGCAGTATTTT.

The rearrangement uses TRBV5-5 and TRBJ2-7; D gene uncertain. Germline lookup yields CDR1 SGHKS and CDR2 YYEKEE (reference sequence). CDR3 length equals 13 residues. V was shortened by 0 bases and J by 6 bases, with 10 bases between the two germline ends. CDR3 in amino acids: CASSLVLQPEQYF. The CDR3 bases are TGTGCCAGCAGCTTGGTTCTCCAGCCCGAGCAGTACTTC. Full variable domain (remainder filled in from reference TRBV5-5 and TRBJ2-7): DAGVTQSPTHLIKTRGQQVTLRCSPISGHKSVSWYQQVLGQGPQFIFQYYEKEERGRGNFPDRFSARQFPNYSSELNVNALLLGDSALYLCASSLVLQPEQYFGPGTRLTVT.

This clone was seen a single time. This rearrangement joins TRBV27 to TRBJ2-1, with D uncertain. V was trimmed by 4 bases and J by 2 bases, leaving 12 bases between them. The CDR3 extends over 15 amino acids. Germline assignment: CDR1 MNHEY and CDR2 SMNVEV (reference sequence). The CDR3 spells CASSYETSPYNEQFF. The CDR3 DNA reads TGTGCCAGCAGTTACGAAACAAGCCCCTACAATGAGCAGTTCTTC.

The rearrangement joins TRBV10-2 to TRBJ2-1; 12 bases align to TRBD1. Losses at the gene ends were 7 bases for V and 9 bases for J; bases not matched to a gene: 13. CDR1 is WSHSY and CDR2 is SAAADI in the germline V gene. The CDR3 totals 16 residues. The DNA for the CDR3 is TGCGCCAGCAAAACAAGCCGGGACAGGGGGCTGGGTGAGCAGTTCTTC. This codes for CASKTSRDRGLGEQFF.

The genes are TRBV30 and TRBJ1-5; D not certain. Germline V gene data show CDR1 as GTSNPN and CDR2 as SVGIG (reference sequence). Trimming left V 2 bases short and J 2 bases short, with 10 bases between. The CDR3 sequence is 14 residues long. DNA of the CDR3: TGTGCCTGGAGTTATGGAGGCGGCAATCAGCCCCAGCATTTT. Encoded protein: CAWSYGGGNQPQHF. The entire variable domain, with the rest obtained from reference TRBV30 and TRBJ1-5, is as follows: SQTIHQWPATLVQPVGSPLSLECTVEGTSNPNLYWYRQAAGRGLQLLFYSVGIGQISSEVPQNLSASRPQDRQFILSSKKLLLSDSGFYLCAWSYGGGNQPQHFGDGTRLSIL.

This clone was found a few times. This chain uses TRBV12-5 with TRBJ1-1, with D perhaps TRBD1 (5 bases). This CDR3 contains 15 residues. Trimming removed 5 bases from V and 4 bases from J, with 17 bases in between. CDR1 is LGHNT, CDR2 FRNRAP, per germline. CDR3 sequence reads: CASGPKVGEVTEAFF. Written as DNA, the CDR3 is TGTGCTAGTGGTCCTAAGGTGGGGGAGGTCACTGAAGCTTTCTTT.

The CDR3 DNA follows: TGCGCCAGCAGCCACTCCGCTAGCGGGAGTGGGACCGGGGAGCTGTTTTTT. Amino acids: CASSHSASGSGTGELFF. The chain joins TRBV4-1 to TRBJ2-2; the match to TRBD2 covers 10 bases. Germline V lookup: CDR1 MGHRA, CDR2 YSYEKL. The CDR3 consists of 17 residues. Trimming took 3 bases from V and 5 from J; bases not matched to a gene: 9.

The chain employs TRBV7-2 and TRBJ1-5; TRBD1 aligns across 7 bases. The CDR3 runs 16 residues. J was trimmed by 3 bases and V by 4 bases; bases with no gene match: 9. Germline V gives CDR1 SGHTA, CDR2 FQGNSA. CDR3 sequence (DNA): TGTGCCAGCAGCTCCCAAGGAAGGGGGCTCAATCAGCCCCAGCATTTT. This sequence encodes CASSSQGRGLNQPQHF.

This clone was detected once. The gene calls are TRBV20-1 and TRBJ2-1; D not certain. Trimming cost V 6 bases and J 7 bases, with 10 bases left between them. This CDR3 spans 11 amino acids. Germline V CDR1 and CDR2: DFQATT, SNEGSKA (reference sequence). CDR3 bases: TGCAGTGCCCGACCCGGAAATGAGCAGTTCTTC. Its protein is CSARPGNEQFF.

This clone was seen only a few times. This chain links TRBV30 with TRBJ1-2; D might be TRBD1 (5 bases). The CDR3 sequence is 12 residues long. The V and J ends lost 3 bases and 4 bases respectively, with 9 bases between them. Germline V gives CDR1 GTSNPN, CDR2 SVGIG (reference sequence). The CDR3 nucleotides are TGTGCCTGGAGGGGACGGCCCTATGGCTACACCTTC. Translating gives CAWRGRPYGYTF. The variable domain in full, completed from reference TRBV30 and TRBJ1-2, reads SQTIHQWPATLVQPVGSPLSLECTVEGTSNPNLYWYRQAAGRGLQLLFYSVGIGQISSEVPQNLSASRPQDRQFILSSKKLLLSDSGFYLCAWRGRPYGYTFGSGTRLTVV.

The chain couples TRBV19 to TRBJ1-5; TRBD1 is a possible D gene (5 bases). This CDR3 comprises 13 residues. CDR1 and CDR2 (germline): LNHDA, SQIVND (reference sequence). V was clipped by 7 bases and J by 6 bases, with 13 bases between them. In nucleotides, the CDR3 is TGTGCCAGTACCCGGGGGGGGACTCAGCCCCAGCATTTT. It yields the protein CASTRGGTQPQHF.

This chain links TRBV6-1 with TRBJ1-1, with D possibly matching TRBD1 (5 bases). V shed 4 bases and J shed 1 base, with 13 bases lying between them. CDR1 is MNHNS, CDR2 SASEGT, per germline. The CDR3 loop spans 15 amino acids. DNA for the CDR3: TGTGCCAGCAGTGGTTCGTGGGGCCAGAACACTGAAGCTTTCTTT. Its protein is CASSGSWGQNTEAFF.

This chain connects TRBV29-1 to TRBJ1-2; possibly TRBD1 for D (5 bases). The CDR3 contains 13 residues. Trimming removed 3 bases from V and 6 bases from J, with 14 bases in between. CDR1 and CDR2 (germline): SQVTM, ANQGSEA. The CDR3 coding sequence is TGCAGCGTTGATTTGGGGGGAAGGGATGGCTACACCTTC. Protein product: CSVDLGGRDGYTF. The variable domain in full, with the rest retrieved from reference TRBV29-1 and TRBJ1-2, is SAVISQKPSRDICQRGTSLTIQCQVDSQVTMMFWYRQQPGQSLTLIATANQGSEATYESGFVIDKFPISRPNLTFSTLTVSNMSPEDSSIYLCSVDLGGRDGYTFGSGTRLTVV.

DNA of the CDR3: TGTGCCTGGAGTGTTCGTAAGGGGATGAACACTGAAGCTTTCTTT. The encoded protein is CAWSVRKGMNTEAFF. V and J are TRBV30 and TRBJ1-1; possibly TRBD1 for D (5 bases). From germline, CDR1 is GTSNPN and CDR2 SVGIG (reference sequence). V shed 0 bases and J shed 0 bases, with 11 bases lying between them. The CDR3 totals 15 residues.

A note on this clone: The sample holds other DNA sequences that translate to the same CDR3. The chain carries TRBV5-1 and TRBJ2-1, with TRBD2 identical over 7 bases. V shed 4 bases, J shed 1 base, and the junction held 5 bases outside the gene matches. The germline V gene has CDR1 SGHRS and CDR2 YFSETQ. This CDR3 is built from 15 residues. For the CDR3, the DNA is TGCGCCAGCAGCCCTAGGACTAGTTCCTACAATGAGCAGTTCTTC. Protein product: CASSPRTSSYNEQFF.

The chain combines TRBV2 with TRBJ2-1; either TRBD1 or TRBD2 may supply D (6 bases each). CDR1 and CDR2 (germline): SNHLY, FYNNEI. The V end lost 7 bases, the J end lost 7 bases, and 20 bases lay between the germline ends. The CDR3 sequence is 15 residues long. CDR3 sequence: CASNGGTMGYNEQFF. CDR3 in DNA: TGTGCCAGCAATGGAGGGACAATGGGGTATAATGAGCAGTTCTTC.

The rearrangement uses TRBV27 and TRBJ2-5; 8 nucleotides line up with TRBD1. Losses at the gene ends were 6 bases for V and 7 bases for J; bases not matched to a gene: 10. This CDR3 is 14 amino acids long. Germline CDR1 and CDR2: MNHEY and SMNVEV (reference sequence). CDR3 loop: CASRPPGGSGTQYF. CDR3 sequence (DNA): TGTGCCAGCAGGCCGCCAGGGGGCTCAGGGACCCAGTACTTC.